The 3 T cell receptor beta chains below were found in one sample sequenced in a study of cytomegalovirus exposure and HLA in healthy donors. Primers for the PCR totalled 60 Vbeta and 13 Jbeta. Sequenced by immunoSEQ multiplex PCR; TCRdb stores in-frame clones only, minus some. This sample carries under 250,000 clones, 85% of them seen once, and the ten largest clones take 1% to 1.5%. The specimen was PBMCs. The source of these receptors is a human donor in good health.

This clone was seen once. The chain carries TRBV7-2 and TRBJ2-7; 12 bases are shared with TRBD2. V was pared by 4 bases and J by 5 bases, with 9 bases of the junction left unmatched. CDR1 and CDR2 (germline): SGHTA, FQGNSA. CDR3 length: 16 amino acids. The DNA for the CDR3 is TGTGCCAGCAGCTCCAGACTAGCGGGAGTTCGAGACGAGCAGTACTTC. This encodes CASSSRLAGVRDEQYF. Supplemented by reference TRBV7-2 and TRBJ2-7, the full variable domain reads GAGVSQSPSNKVTEKGKDVELRCDPISGHTALYWYRQSLGQGLEFLIYFQGNSAPDKSGLPSDRFSAERTGGSVSTLTIQRTQQEDSAVYLCASSSRLAGVRDEQYFGPGTRLTVT.

The gene calls are TRBV18 and TRBJ2-7; 8 bases align to TRBD1. The V gene's germline CDR1 is KGHSH and CDR2 LQKENI. The junction had 9 bases not matched to a gene; V was cut back by 0 bases and J by 5 bases. The CDR3 is made up of 16 amino acids. CDR3 bases: TGTGCCAGCTCACCACCGTCCTTGACAGGGGACCACGAGCAGTACTTC. It translates to CASSPPSLTGDHEQYF. The variable domain in full, with the rest retrieved from reference TRBV18 and TRBJ2-7, is NAGVMQNPRHLVRRRGQEARLRCSPMKGHSHVYWYRQLPEEGLKFMVYLQKENIIDESGMPKERFSAEFPKEGPSILRIQQVVRGDSAAYFCASSPPSLTGDHEQYFGPGTRLTVT.

Worth noting for this clone: The sample holds other DNA sequences that translate to the same CDR3. The rearrangement joins TRBV18 to TRBJ1-1; D not resolved. This CDR3 has 13 residues. V shed 2 bases and J shed 1 base, with 5 bases lying between them. The V gene's germline CDR1 is KGHSH and CDR2 LQKENI. CDR3 sequence: CASSPAENTEAFF. CDR3 in DNA: TGTGCCAGCTCACCAGCAGAGAACACTGAAGCTTTCTTT.